A selection of T cell receptor beta chains follows, all from one sample in a study of cytomegalovirus exposure and HLA in healthy donors. TCRdb's copy holds only in-frame clones and misses some; the assay was immunoSEQ multiplex PCR. The sample has fewer than 80,000 clones, more than 70% seen once. Input material: PBMCs. The receptors stem from a man aged 50 or older in good health and CMV-seropositive. Both conserved end residues are part of each CDR3. D genes are given only for firm matches. Rows give clone size only sometimes, using once, few, many, or a class for an expanded clone.

D: TRBD1; V: TRBV16; length: 14; J: TRBJ2-7; size: few; CDR3: CASSQGQGAYEQYF; DNA: TGTGCCAGCAGCCAGGGACAGGGGGCTTACGAGCAGTACTTC
D: TRBD2; V: TRBV25-1; length: 17; J: TRBJ2-3; size: once; CDR3: CASSAGLAGVGTDTQYF; DNA: TGTGCCAGCAGTGCGGGACTAGCGGGAGTCGGCACAGATACGCAGTATTTT
D: NA; V: TRBV18; length: 12; J: TRBJ2-5; size: once; CDR3: CASSPSGETQYF; DNA: TGTGCCAGCTCACCAAGCGGGGAGACCCAGTACTTC
D: NA; V: TRBV27; length: 13; J: TRBJ1-2; size: NA; CDR3: CASRRPGRSGYTF; DNA: TGTGCCAGCCGTCGTCCAGGGAGGAGTGGCTACACCTTC
D: TRBD1; V: TRBV7-6; length: 14; J: TRBJ1-5; size: NA; CDR3: CASSPGGRNQPQHF; DNA: TGTGCCAGCAGCCCAGGGGGACGGAATCAGCCCCAGCATTTT
D: TRBD1; V: TRBV30; length: 17; J: TRBJ1-5; size: NA; CDR3: CAWSLDRGRGGIQPQHF; DNA: TGTGCCTGGAGTCTGGACAGGGGGCGCGGGGGTATTCAGCCCCAGCATTTT
D: NA; V: TRBV5-6; length: 13; J: TRBJ1-6; size: NA; CDR3: CASSPRYNSPLHF; DNA: TGTGCCAGCAGCCCTAGATATAATTCACCCCTCCACTTT
D: TRBD1; V: TRBV5-1; length: 16; J: TRBJ2-5; size: NA; CDR3: CASSLAARGPQETQYF; DNA: TGCGCCAGCAGCTTGGCGGCCAGGGGGCCACAAGAGACCCAGTACTTC
D: NA; V: TRBV6-5; length: 12; J: TRBJ2-7; size: NA; CDR3: CASSYMGHEQYF; DNA: TGTGCCAGCAGTTACATGGGCCACGAGCAGTACTTC
D: TRBD2; V: TRBV14; length: 16; J: TRBJ2-1; size: NA; CDR3: CASSPLGLDFYNEQFF; DNA: TGTGCCAGCAGCCCACTGGGACTAGATTTCTACAATGAGCAGTTCTTC
D: TRBD2; V: TRBV5-4; length: 17; J: TRBJ2-5; size: NA; CDR3: CASSRRLAGGLEETQYF; DNA: TGTGCCAGCAGCCGCCGACTAGCGGGGGGGCTGGAAGAGACCCAGTACTTC
D: TRBD2; V: TRBV7-3; length: 19; J: TRBJ2-7; size: NA; CDR3: CASSLTGGASGRSDHEQYF; DNA: TGTGCCAGCAGCTTAACGGGAGGGGCTAGCGGGAGATCTGACCACGAGCAGTACTTC
D: TRBD2; V: TRBV30; length: 16; J: TRBJ2-3; size: NA; CDR3: CAWTQRRGARTDTQYF; DNA: TGTGCCTGGACCCAACGGCGGGGGGCCCGCACAGATACGCAGTATTTT
D: NA; V: TRBV5-1; length: 15; J: TRBJ2-2; size: NA; CDR3: CASSWGGPNTGELFF; DNA: TGCGCCAGCAGCTGGGGGGGGCCGAACACCGGGGAGCTGTTTTTT